A single sample gave rise to the 32 T cell receptor beta chains below, sequenced in a study of blood T cell repertoires in COVID-19. Profiled with immunoSEQ multiplex PCR; TCRdb holds only in-frame clones, not every one. The sample holds some 130,000 clones; around nine tenths are singletons and the top ten take about an eighth. Input material: peripheral blood. The receptors originated from a woman in her 70s with COVID-19, enrolled during active disease.

V and J are TRBV19 and TRBJ2-7; 9 nucleotides align to TRBD2. Germline CDR1 and CDR2: LNHDA and SQIVND (reference sequence). Trimming cost V 3 bases and J 2 bases; bases outside gene matches: 8. The CDR3 runs to 16 residues. The CDR3 reads CASSMGIAGDTYEQYF. The CDR3 DNA reads as TGTGCCAGTAGTATGGGGATAGCGGGGGACACCTACGAGCAGTACTTC.

This chain links TRBV6-1 with TRBJ2-3, with 11 bases identical to TRBD1. CDR1 is MNHNS and CDR2 is SASEGT in the germline V gene. Losses at the gene ends were 3 bases for V and 4 bases for J; bases not matched to a gene: 9. The CDR3 consists of 17 residues. The CDR3 DNA reads as TGTGCCAGCAGTGACCACTTCCCGGGACAGGGGGCAGATACGCAGTATTTT. Translation gives CASSDHFPGQGADTQYF.

The chain carries TRBV19 and TRBJ1-5, with D unresolved. V gave up 3 bases and J gave up 6 bases, with 6 bases separating them. Germline V gene data show CDR1 as LNHDA and CDR2 as SQIVND (reference sequence). The CDR3 length is 12 residues. The CDR3 DNA is TGTGCCAGTAGTATTACCAGTCAGCCCCAGCATTTT. Translated: CASSITSQPQHF.

V usage is TRBV29-1 and J usage is TRBJ2-3; D ambiguous. Trimming pared 8 bases from V and 1 base from J, leaving 10 bases between. The CDR3 runs 12 residues. Germline V lookup: CDR1 SQVTM, CDR2 ANQGSEA. CDR3: CSLLSGTDTQYF. CDR3 coding DNA: TGCAGCCTCCTCTCGGGCACAGATACGCAGTATTTT.

The chain has TRBV5-1 and TRBJ2-5, with D possibly TRBD2 on 7 matching bases. The CDR3 is 15 residues long. Trimming shortened V by 4 bases and J by 1 base, and 14 bases separated the two germline ends. The germline CDR1 and CDR2 sequences are SGHRS and YFSETQ. The CDR3 reads CASSGGGALQETQYF. CDR3 coding DNA: TGCGCCAGCAGCGGTGGGGGGGCCCTCCAAGAGACCCAGTACTTC. The variable domain in full, completed from reference TRBV5-1 and TRBJ2-5, reads KAGVTQTPRYLIKTRGQQVTLSCSPISGHRSVSWYQQTPGQGLQFLFEYFSETQRNKGNFPGRFSGRQFSNSRSEMNVSTLELGDSALYLCASSGGGALQETQYFGPGTRLLVL.

The rearrangement links TRBV14 to TRBJ2-1; 8 bases fit TRBD1. This CDR3 is built from 16 residues. J gave up 0 bases and V 4 bases, and 5 bases lay outside the gene matches. Germline loops: CDR1 SGHDN, CDR2 FVKESK. The CDR3 nucleotides are TGTGCCAGCAGCCCTGACAGGGGCGTCTCCTACAATGAGCAGTTCTTC. Protein product: CASSPDRGVSYNEQFF.

The chain carries TRBV27 and TRBJ1-6, with TRBD1 identical over 10 bases. This CDR3 contains 16 residues. Germline V gene lookup returns CDR1 MNHEY and CDR2 SMNVEV (reference sequence). Trimming at V came to 5 bases and at J to 5 bases, leaving 6 bases not matched to a gene. For the CDR3, the DNA is TGTGCCAGCAGTCCACAGACAGGGGGCAATAATTCACCCCTCCACTTT. This encodes CASSPQTGGNNSPLHF.

The chain is built from TRBV7-9 and TRBJ2-7; 7 nucleotides line up with TRBD1. Trimming at V came to 5 bases and at J to 4 bases, leaving 8 bases not matched to a gene. The CDR3 loop spans 14 amino acids. Germline V gene sequence: CDR1 SEHNR, CDR2 FQNEAQ (reference sequence). Here the CDR3 reads CASSPSTGWYEQYF. As DNA, the CDR3 is TGTGCCAGCAGCCCCTCGACAGGGTGGTACGAGCAGTACTTC.

The chain uses TRBV6-5 and TRBJ2-7; 14 nucleotides agree with TRBD2. The CDR3 covers 14 residues. The J segment lost 2 bases and the V segment lost 6 bases, leaving 0 bases of the junction unmatched. Germline assignment: CDR1 MNHEY and CDR2 SVGAGI. This chain's CDR3 is CASRTSGGAYEQYF. The CDR3 region has the DNA TGTGCCAGCAGGACTAGCGGGGGGGCCTACGAGCAGTACTTC.

The rearrangement joins TRBV7-9 to TRBJ2-2, with 11 positions matching TRBD1. This CDR3 is built from 15 residues. Germline CDR1 reads SEHNR; CDR2 reads FQNEAQ (reference sequence). The V segment lost 5 bases and the J segment 3 bases; nucleotides outside the gene matches: 2. The CDR3 loop is CASSQGQGDTGELFF. The CDR3 DNA reads TGTGCCAGCAGCCAGGGACAGGGGGACACCGGGGAGCTGTTTTTT.

The V call is TRBV11-1, the J call TRBJ2-7, with a tentative D call TRBD1 (6 bases). This CDR3 spans 12 amino acids. V lost 4 bases to trimming and J lost 12 bases, with 16 bases between them. CDR1 is SGHAT, CDR2 FQDESV, per germline (reference sequence). CDR3 DNA: TGTGCCAGCAGCTCCCCGGACAGACACCGGTACTTC. This sequence encodes CASSSPDRHRYF.

As DNA, the CDR3 is TGTGCCAGCAGCCCAAGACCTGGACAGAACACCGGGGAGCTGTTTTTT. It encodes CASSPRPGQNTGELFF. The chain has TRBV7-9 and TRBJ2-2; perhaps TRBD1 as D (5 bases). CDR1 SEHNR and CDR2 FQNEAQ come from the germline V gene (reference sequence). The V end lost 5 bases, the J end lost 1 base, and 14 bases lay between the germline ends. The CDR3 loop spans 16 amino acids.

CDR3 nucleotides: TGCGCCAGCAGCCGTAGCGGGGGTGTCGCCTACAATGAGCAGTTCTTC. It specifies CASSRSGGVAYNEQFF. The chain is built from TRBV4-1 and TRBJ2-1; the match to TRBD2 covers 9 bases. Germline V gene lookup returns CDR1 MGHRA and CDR2 YSYEKL. V was pared by 4 bases and J by 2 bases, with 6 bases of the junction left unmatched. CDR3 size: 16 residues.

The V call is TRBV11-2, the J call TRBJ1-4; TRBD1 matches 8 bases. The ends lost 5 bases at V and 8 bases at J; junction bases unmatched: 13. Germline values: CDR1 SGHAT, CDR2 FQNNGV. This CDR3 is 16 amino acids long. DNA of the CDR3: TGTGCCAGCAGCGCTCACGACAGGGGAGAAGGGGAAAAACTGTTTTTT. This translates into CASSAHDRGEGEKLFF.

The chain employs TRBV10-3 and TRBJ2-5, with TRBD2 identical over 10 bases. Germline V gene data show CDR1 as ENHRY and CDR2 as SYGVKD. Trimming took 6 bases from V and 5 from J; bases not matched to a gene: 6. This CDR3 is 14 amino acids long. This CDR3 reads CAIRSSGGIETQYF. CDR3 bases: TGTGCCATCAGGAGTAGCGGGGGGATTGAGACCCAGTACTTC.

This clone was observed once. The chain joins TRBV11-3 to TRBJ1-1, with D possibly being TRBD1 (5 bases). CDR1 and CDR2 (germline): SGHNT, YENEEA. V lost 0 bases, J lost 8 bases, and 7 bases lay in between. CDR3 size: 12 residues. In nucleotides, the CDR3 is TGTGCCAGCAGCTTAGAGCGGGGGGAAGCTTTCTTT. This codes for CASSLERGEAFF.

V and J are TRBV28 and TRBJ1-4; 9 bases line up with TRBD1. Germline-derived CDR1 and CDR2 are MDHEN and SYDVKM. Trimming cost V 6 bases and J 8 bases; bases outside gene matches: 10. The CDR3 sequence is 15 residues long. The CDR3 reads CASRNGGTGSEKLFF. The CDR3 coding sequence is TGTGCCAGCAGGAACGGGGGGACAGGGAGCGAAAAACTGTTTTTT.

The chain has TRBV28 and TRBJ2-7; maybe TRBD1 (5 bases). The germline V and J ends were trimmed by 4 bases and 9 bases, with 13 bases remaining between them. The CDR3 covers 12 residues. Germline values: CDR1 MDHEN, CDR2 SYDVKM. CDR3 sequence reads: CASSSRLQGQYF. CDR3 sequence (DNA): TGTGCCAGCAGTTCGCGTCTTCAGGGGCAGTACTTC.

The chain is built from TRBV5-1 and TRBJ1-2; 8 bases agree with TRBD1. Trimming cost V 4 bases and J 8 bases; bases outside gene matches: 16. CDR1 is SGHRS and CDR2 is YFSETQ in the germline V gene. The CDR3 has 16 residues. CDR3 DNA: TGCGCCAGCAGCCCACGAGGGACAGGCCGTTTGGGAGGCTACACCTTC. As protein: CASSPRGTGRLGGYTF.

This chain connects TRBV28 to TRBJ2-7, with D possibly matching TRBD2 (6 bases). Germline V lookup: CDR1 MDHEN, CDR2 SYDVKM. V shed 5 bases and J shed 2 bases, with 13 bases lying between them. The CDR3 covers 14 residues. CDR3 bases: TGTGCCAGCAGTCCAACGGGGGTCCCCTACGAGCAGTACTTC. Its translation is CASSPTGVPYEQYF.

The genes are TRBV7-2 and TRBJ2-2; 7 nucleotides match TRBD2. Germline loops: CDR1 SGHTA, CDR2 FQGNSA. CDR3 length: 16 residues. Losses at the gene ends were 5 bases for V and 0 bases for J; bases not matched to a gene: 6. The DNA of the CDR3 is TGTGCCAGCAGCCGGACGGGACTAACGAACACCGGGGAGCTGTTTTTT. It codes for CASSRTGLTNTGELFF.

A few counts support this clone. The chain employs TRBV4-1 and TRBJ1-2, with D possibly matching TRBD1 (5 bases). Germline V gene data show CDR1 as MGHRA and CDR2 as YSYEKL. The V and J ends lost 3 bases and 0 bases respectively, with 17 bases between them. The CDR3 contains 17 residues. Here the CDR3 DNA reads TGCGCCAGCAGCCATACTCCTGGGACTGCAGCTAACTATGGCTACACCTTC. The encoded protein is CASSHTPGTAANYGYTF.

The chain couples TRBV3-1 (or the pseudogene TRBV3-2) to TRBJ2-2, with 10 bases fitting TRBD1. The CDR3 spans 16 residues. V gave up 4 bases and J gave up 2 bases; unmatched junction bases: 4. CDR1 is LGHDT, CDR2 YNNKEL, per germline (reference sequence). The CDR3 loop is CASSPRDRGNTGELFF. CDR3 in DNA: TGTGCCAGCAGCCCCCGGGACAGGGGAAACACCGGGGAGCTGTTTTTT.

The count of this clone is one. The rearrangement links TRBV19 to TRBJ1-4, with D possibly being TRBD1 (5 bases). This CDR3 comprises 14 residues. The germline gives CDR1 LNHDA, CDR2 SQIVND (reference sequence). Trimming pared 11 bases from V and 0 bases from J, leaving 13 bases between. The CDR3 sequence is CACRQFATNEKLFF. The CDR3, as DNA: TGTGCCTGCAGACAGTTTGCAACTAATGAAAAACTGTTTTTT. Full variable domain (rest looked up from reference TRBV19 and TRBJ1-4): DGGITQSPKYLFRKEGQNVTLSCEQNLNHDAMYWYRQDPGQGLRLIYYSQIVNDFQKGDIAEGYSVSREKKESFPLTVTSAQKNPTAFYLCACRQFATNEKLFFGSGTQLSVL.

The chain has TRBV25-1 and TRBJ1-1; TRBD1 aligns across 9 bases. Germline V gene lookup returns CDR1 MGHDK and CDR2 SYGVNS. This CDR3 has 16 residues. Germline trimming cut 1 base from V and 0 bases from J; bases unmatched to any gene: 3. The CDR3 loop is CASSELGDRVNTEAFF. The CDR3 DNA reads as TGTGCCAGCAGTGAATTGGGGGACAGGGTGAACACTGAAGCTTTCTTT. Complete variable domain (other parts from reference TRBV25-1 and TRBJ1-1): EADIYQTPRYLVIGTGKKITLECSQTMGHDKMYWYQQDPGMELHLIHYSYGVNSTEKGDLSSESTVSRIRTEHFPLTLESARPSHTSQYLCASSELGDRVNTEAFFGQGTRLTVV.

This clone has just one count. The chain has TRBV7-2 and TRBJ1-5, with D perhaps matching TRBD1 (5 bases). The CDR3 is 12 amino acids. Trimming pared 4 bases from V and 11 bases from J, leaving 12 bases between. Germline V CDR1 and CDR2: SGHTA, FQGNSA. CDR3 region: CASSSEGRAQHF. In nucleotides, the CDR3 is TGTGCCAGCAGCTCCGAGGGGAGGGCCCAGCATTTT.

This clone was recorded only once. The chain joins TRBV5-5 to TRBJ1-2, with a possible D match to TRBD1 (5 bases). Germline lookup yields CDR1 SGHKS and CDR2 YYEKEE (reference sequence). There are 15 residues in the CDR3. Trimming stripped 3 bases from V and 0 bases from J, with 12 bases between. This CDR3 is CASSWSDRANYGYTF. CDR3 DNA sequence: TGTGCCAGCAGCTGGTCTGACAGAGCTAACTATGGCTACACCTTC.

The chain has TRBV6-4 and TRBJ1-2; D is unresolved. This CDR3 region has 13 residues. V lost 0 bases and J 7 bases, leaving 9 bases between the germline ends. The germline CDR1 and CDR2 sequences are MRHNA and SNTAGT. The CDR3 loop is CASSDSNRLGYTF. Written as DNA, the CDR3 is TGTGCCAGCAGTGACTCGAACCGACTTGGCTACACCTTC.

J is TRBJ2-7 and V is TRBV7-2; 9 positions match TRBD1. Trimming removed 5 bases from V and 5 bases from J; junction bases left unmatched: 7. The germline gives CDR1 SGHTA, CDR2 FQGNSA. The CDR3 is made up of 14 amino acids. The CDR3: CASSPRDRADEQYF. CDR3 sequence (DNA): TGTGCCAGCAGCCCGCGGGACAGGGCGGACGAGCAGTACTTC.

This chain uses TRBV11-2 with TRBJ1-1; 8 bases are a match to TRBD1. The trim removed 1 base at V and 7 bases at J, leaving 11 bases unmatched. CDR3 length: 16 residues. Looked up from germline, CDR1 is SGHAT and CDR2 is FQNNGV. The CDR3 is CASSLGLAGGAIEAFF. CDR3 DNA: TGTGCCAGCAGCTTAGGGTTGGCAGGGGGCGCGATTGAAGCTTTCTTT.

This chain uses TRBV6-2 or TRBV6-3 with TRBJ1-6; D unclear. The CDR3 sequence is 12 residues long. Per the germline V gene, CDR1 is MNHEY and CDR2 is SVGEGT. V was shortened by 2 bases and J by 14 bases, with 10 bases between the two germline ends. The CDR3 here is CASSYRMGTLHF. CDR3 sequence (DNA): TGTGCCAGCAGTTACCGGATGGGCACCCTCCACTTT.

This chain connects TRBV5-4 to TRBJ1-4, with D maybe TRBD1 (5 bases). Trimming shortened V by 3 bases and J by 12 bases, and 12 bases separated the two germline ends. The CDR3 is 12 residues long. CDR1 is SGHNT, CDR2 YYREEE, per germline (reference sequence). The CDR3 DNA follows: TGTGCCAGCAGCTCGCGGGACGGCGAACTGTTTTTT. It translates to CASSSRDGELFF.